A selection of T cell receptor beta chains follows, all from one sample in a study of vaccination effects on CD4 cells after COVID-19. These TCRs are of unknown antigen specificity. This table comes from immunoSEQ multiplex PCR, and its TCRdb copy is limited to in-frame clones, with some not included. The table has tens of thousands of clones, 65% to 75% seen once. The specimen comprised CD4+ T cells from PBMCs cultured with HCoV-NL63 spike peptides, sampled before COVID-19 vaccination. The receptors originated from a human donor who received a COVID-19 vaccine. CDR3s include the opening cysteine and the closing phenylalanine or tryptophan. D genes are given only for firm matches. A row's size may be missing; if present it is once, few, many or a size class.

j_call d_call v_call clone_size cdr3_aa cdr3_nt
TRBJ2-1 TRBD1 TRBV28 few CASSLIGTGSYNEQFF TGTGCCAGCAGTCTGATAGGGACAGGGTCCTACAATGAGCAGTTCTTC
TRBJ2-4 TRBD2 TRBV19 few CASSSLTSGGPTGAKNIQYF TGTGCCAGTAGTTCCCTGACTAGCGGGGGGCCCACGGGAGCCAAAAACATTCAGTACTTC
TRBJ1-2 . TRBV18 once CASSLGGESGYTF TGTGCCAGCTCCCTCGGGGGGGAATCTGGCTACACCTTC
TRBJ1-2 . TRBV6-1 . CASSEGGTVGGYTF TGTGCCAGCAGTGAAGGGGGGACGGTGGGCGGCTATACCTTC
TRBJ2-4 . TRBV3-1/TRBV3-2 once CASSHRPTGYEAKNIQYF TGTGCCAGCAGCCATCGCCCCACAGGGTACGAGGCCAAAAACATTCAGTACTTC
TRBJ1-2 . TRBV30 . CAWSVIPGGRRGYTF TGTGCCTGGAGTGTAATCCCCGGGGGTCGGCGTGGCTACACCTTC
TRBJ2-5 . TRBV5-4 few CASSLARQQETQYF TGTGCCAGCAGCTTGGCCCGACAGCAAGAGACCCAGTACTTC
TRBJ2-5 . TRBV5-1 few CASSFGLDGTQYF TGCGCCAGCAGCTTCGGGCTGGACGGGACCCAGTACTTC
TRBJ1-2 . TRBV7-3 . CASSYEGYGYTF TGTGCCAGCAGCTATGAGGGGTATGGCTACACCTTC
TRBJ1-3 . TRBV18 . CASSSSTQVVSGNTIYF TGTGCCAGCTCATCTTCCACACAGGTCGTCTCTGGAAACACCATATATTTT
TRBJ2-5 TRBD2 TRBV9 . CASSVGGGETQYF TGTGCCAGCAGCGTAGGGGGGGGAGAGACCCAGTACTTC
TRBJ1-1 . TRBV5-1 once CASSYGTEGLNTEAFF TGCGCCAGCAGCTACGGGACTGAGGGACTGAACACTGAAGCTTTCTTT
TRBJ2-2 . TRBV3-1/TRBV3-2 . CASSRPGLNTGELFF TGTGCCAGCAGCCGTCCGGGATTGAACACCGGGGAGCTGTTTTTT
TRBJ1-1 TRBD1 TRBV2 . CASRTGSTVAFF TGTGCCAGCAGGACAGGGAGTACCGTGGCTTTCTTT
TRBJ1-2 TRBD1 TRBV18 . CASSPSAGTAPSGYTF TGTGCCAGCTCACCATCCGCCGGGACAGCCCCATCTGGCTACACCTTC
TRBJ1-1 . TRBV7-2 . CASSFRGSRTEAFF TGTGCCAGCAGCTTTAGGGGTTCGAGGACTGAAGCTTTCTTT
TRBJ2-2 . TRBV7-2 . CASSLVPLTNTGELFF TGTGCCAGCAGCTTAGTTCCACTCACGAACACCGGGGAGCTGTTTTTT
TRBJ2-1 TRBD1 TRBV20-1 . CSASHRGNNEQFF TGCAGTGCTAGTCACAGGGGAAACAATGAGCAGTTCTTC
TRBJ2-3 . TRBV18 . CASSPAGRGTDTQYF TGTGCCAGCTCACCGGCGGGCAGAGGCACAGATACGCAGTATTTT
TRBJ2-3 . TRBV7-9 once CASSSREVGNRADTQYF TGTGCCAGCAGCTCAAGGGAGGTAGGGAACAGGGCAGATACGCAGTATTTT
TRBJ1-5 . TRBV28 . CASSRTPGNQPQHF TGTGCCAGCAGTCGGACACCCGGGAATCAGCCCCAGCATTTT
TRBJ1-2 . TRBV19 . CASSSVANYGYTF TGTGCCAGTAGTTCCGTAGCTAACTATGGCTACACCTTC
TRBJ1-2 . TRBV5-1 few CASSILGGEFYGYTF TGCGCCAGCAGCATATTGGGAGGGGAGTTCTATGGCTACACCTTC
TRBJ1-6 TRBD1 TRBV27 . CASSFGDRDLHSPLHF TGTGCCAGCAGTTTCGGGGACAGGGATTTGCATTCACCCCTCCACTTT
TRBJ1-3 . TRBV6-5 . CASGQAPGNTIYF TGTGCCAGCGGTCAGGCGCCAGGAAACACCATATATTTT
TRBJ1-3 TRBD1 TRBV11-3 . CASGGTVSGNTIYF TGTGCCAGCGGGGGGACAGTATCTGGAAACACCATATATTTT
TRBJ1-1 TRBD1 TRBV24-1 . CATSDSQGAGEAFF TGTGCCACCAGTGATTCCCAGGGGGCAGGGGAAGCTTTCTTT
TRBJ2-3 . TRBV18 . CASSPWATETDTQYF TGTGCCAGCTCACCATGGGCTACAGAGACAGATACGCAGTATTTT
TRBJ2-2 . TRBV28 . CASSSGAEGTGELFF TGTGCCAGCAGCTCCGGGGCGGAGGGAACCGGGGAGCTGTTTTTT
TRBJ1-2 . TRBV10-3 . CAISDHGGYEYGYTF TGTGCCATCAGTGATCACGGGGGCTACGAGTATGGCTACACCTTC
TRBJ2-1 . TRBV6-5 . CASSSLGGPYNEQFF TGTGCCAGCAGTTCCCTAGGTGGGCCATACAATGAGCAGTTCTTC
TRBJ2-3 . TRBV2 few CASSDNRDSGTDTQYF TGTGCCAGCAGTGATAACCGGGACTCGGGCACAGATACGCAGTATTTT
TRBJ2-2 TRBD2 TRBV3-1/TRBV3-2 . CASSFGLAGRGGELFF TGTGCCAGCAGCTTCGGACTAGCGGGGAGGGGCGGGGAGCTGTTTTTT
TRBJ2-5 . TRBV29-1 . CSVEGGELRETQYF TGCAGCGTTGAAGGAGGGGAGCTCCGGGAGACCCAGTACTTC
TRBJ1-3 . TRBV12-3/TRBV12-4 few CASSPSGDTIYF TGTGCCAGCAGTCCTTCGGGGGACACCATATATTTT
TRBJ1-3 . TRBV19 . CASSNQFSGNTIYF TGTGCCAGTAGTAACCAATTCTCTGGAAACACCATATATTTT
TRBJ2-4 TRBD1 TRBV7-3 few CASSQGQGAPAKNIQYF TGTGCCAGCAGCCAAGGACAGGGGGCCCCAGCCAAAAACATTCAGTACTTC